Below are 21 T cell receptor beta chains sequenced from a single sample in a study of blood T cell repertoires in COVID-19. Here immunoSEQ multiplex PCR was the method, and the copy in TCRdb shows in-frame clones only, minus some. Seen here are 250,000 to 300,000 clones, 86% observed once, and the top ten hold about 12%. The specimen was peripheral blood. Source of these receptors: a woman younger than 45 with COVID-19, enrolled during active disease.

The CDR3 DNA reads TGCGCCAGCAGCGAGGACAGGGCAGGTCGCGGCTACACCTTC. Translating gives CASSEDRAGRGYTF. The V gene is TRBV5-1, the J gene TRBJ1-2; 8 bases fit TRBD1. CDR1 is SGHRS, CDR2 YFSETQ, per germline. The CDR3 sequence is 14 residues long. V shed 4 bases and J 8 bases; nucleotides not matched to a gene: 10.

This clone has more than one count but fewer than ten. The V and J genes are TRBV10-3 and TRBJ1-2; 7 bases agree with TRBD1. Germline V lookup: CDR1 ENHRY, CDR2 SYGVKD. The CDR3 loop spans 12 amino acids. V shed 10 bases and J 4 bases; nucleotides not matched to a gene: 6. For the CDR3, the DNA is TGTGCCACCGGACAGGTCTCCTATGGCTACACCTTC. This codes for CATGQVSYGYTF.

CDR3 bases: TGCGCCAGCAGCCAAGATGATCGGGGTGGATACACTGAAGCTTTCTTT. It translates to CASSQDDRGGYTEAFF. This rearrangement joins TRBV4-1 to TRBJ1-1; no firm D call. The CDR3 loop spans 16 amino acids. V was trimmed by 0 bases and J by 3 bases, leaving 14 bases between them. CDR1 MGHRA and CDR2 YSYEKL come from the germline V gene.

CDR3 protein: CATTAYSYNEQFF. The CDR3 DNA reads TGTGCCACCACCGCGTACTCCTACAATGAGCAGTTCTTC. This rearrangement joins TRBV19 to TRBJ2-1; D is uncertain. This CDR3 contains 13 residues. Trimming removed 10 bases at V and 0 bases at J, with 10 bases between. Per the germline V gene, CDR1 is LNHDA and CDR2 is SQIVND (reference sequence).

The chain couples TRBV7-6 to TRBJ1-3; TRBD1 matches at 7 bases. J gave up 0 bases and V 5 bases, and 13 bases lay outside the gene matches. Germline CDR1 is SGHVS and CDR2 is FNYEAQ. The CDR3 consists of 18 residues. CDR3 nucleotides: TGTGCCAGCAGCCCAATTCCCGGGACAGAATCCTCTGGAAACACCATATATTTT. It yields the protein CASSPIPGTESSGNTIYF.

The genes are TRBV18 and TRBJ2-7; a possible D gene is TRBD2 (6 bases). Germline lookup yields CDR1 KGHSH and CDR2 LQKENI. V was cut by 3 bases and J by 3 bases, with 6 bases left in between. CDR3 length: 12 amino acids. CDR3 sequence: CASSPGGYEQYF. In DNA, the CDR3 is TGTGCCAGCTCACCCGGGGGCTACGAGCAGTACTTC.

V and J are TRBV13 and TRBJ2-1; 8 nucleotides agree with TRBD1. The CDR3 covers 16 residues. CDR1 is PRHDT and CDR2 is FYEKMQ in the germline V gene (reference sequence). Trimming cost V 6 bases and J 8 bases; bases outside gene matches: 15. Here the CDR3 DNA reads TGTGCCAGCAGTCAAATCCAGGGGGCTCCGTGGCATGAGCAGTTCTTC. Translation: CASSQIQGAPWHEQFF.

This chain joins TRBV3-1 (or the pseudogene TRBV3-2) and TRBJ2-1, with 12 bases lining up with TRBD1. The CDR3 extends over 18 amino acids. Trimming at V came to 3 bases and at J to 6 bases, leaving 12 bases not matched to a gene. Germline V gives CDR1 LGHDT, CDR2 YNNKEL (reference sequence). The chain's CDR3 is CASSHGTGGSRLFNEQFF. DNA for the CDR3: TGTGCCAGCAGCCACGGGACAGGGGGCTCAAGGCTTTTCAATGAGCAGTTCTTC.

J is TRBJ2-7 and V is TRBV7-8; weak D call: TRBD2 (6 bases). V lost 5 bases and J lost 6, with 17 bases in between. The CDR3 extends over 14 amino acids. Germline V gene lookup returns CDR1 SGHVS and CDR2 FQNEAQ. The CDR3 DNA follows: TGTGCCAGCAGCCGAGGAGGGTTTTCCGGCGAGCAGTACTTC. Residues: CASSRGGFSGEQYF.

This chain uses TRBV7-6 with TRBJ1-2; 7 nucleotides agree with TRBD1. The germline V gene has CDR1 SGHVS and CDR2 FNYEAQ. The CDR3 runs 13 residues. The trim removed 4 bases at V and 5 bases at J, leaving 4 bases unmatched. The CDR3 region has the DNA TGTGCCAGCAGCTCATCAGGGGGTTATGGCTACACCTTC. It codes for CASSSSGGYGYTF.

This sequence joins TRBV11-2 and TRBJ2-3; D is possibly TRBD2 (6 bases). This CDR3 has 16 amino acids. The germline gives CDR1 SGHAT, CDR2 FQNNGV. Between the trimmed V and J ends, which lost 7 bases and 2 bases, there was a span of 19 bases. As DNA, the CDR3 is TGTGCCAGCAATCTAATTTCCGGGGGTACCACAGATACGCAGTATTTT. It translates to CASNLISGGTTDTQYF. The variable domain in full, with the rest retrieved from reference TRBV11-2 and TRBJ2-3, is EAGVAQSPRYKIIEKRQSVAFWCNPISGHATLYWYQQILGQGPKLLIQFQNNGVVDDSQLPKDRFSAERLKGVDSTLKIQPAKLEDSAVYLCASNLISGGTTDTQYFGPGTRLTVL.

This clone has only one observation. V is TRBV2 and J is TRBJ1-1; D might be TRBD1 (5 bases). The CDR3 totals 16 residues. Trimming removed 5 bases from V and 2 bases from J, with 18 bases in between. Germline CDR1 reads SNHLY; CDR2 reads FYNNEI. The CDR3 protein is CASSSHGGIDNTEAFF. The CDR3 DNA reads TGTGCCAGCAGTTCCCACGGGGGTATTGATAACACTGAAGCTTTCTTT.

This clone has just a few counts. V usage is TRBV3-1 (or the pseudogene TRBV3-2) and J usage is TRBJ2-1, with TRBD1 matching 8 bases. In germline, CDR1 is LGHDT, CDR2 YNNKEL (reference sequence). The CDR3 runs to 13 residues. The V and J ends lost 4 bases and 5 bases, in that order; junction bases with no gene match: 1. The CDR3 DNA follows: TGTGCCAGCAGCCTCAGGGGGCACAATGAGCAGTTCTTC. Translated: CASSLRGHNEQFF.

This chain connects TRBV10-2 to TRBJ2-3; 11 bases fit TRBD2. J was trimmed by 0 bases and V by 2 bases; bases with no gene match: 4. The V gene's germline CDR1 is WSHSY and CDR2 SAAADI. This CDR3 spans 17 amino acids. The CDR3 coding sequence is TGCGCCAGCAGTGAGGAACTAGCGGGGGCTAGCACAGATACGCAGTATTTT. Its translation is CASSEELAGASTDTQYF.

V gene TRBV12-3 or TRBV12-4 combines with J gene TRBJ1-2, with 9 nucleotides matching TRBD1. The CDR3 totals 13 residues. Losses at the gene ends were 6 bases for V and 6 bases for J; bases not matched to a gene: 5. The CDR3 DNA reads TGTGCCAGCAGGACAGGGGGAAGGGATGGCTACACCTTC. It translates to CASRTGGRDGYTF.

The CDR3 sequence is CASSPRGPEMNTEAFF. The CDR3, as DNA: TGTGCCAGCAGCCCAAGGGGTCCGGAGATGAACACTGAAGCTTTCTTT. The J gene is TRBJ1-1, the V gene TRBV7-9; possibly TRBD1 for D (5 bases). The CDR3 length is 16 residues. CDR1 SEHNR and CDR2 FQNEAQ come from the germline V gene (reference sequence). Trimming cost V 5 bases and J 0 bases, with 16 bases left between them.

On this clone: At one end, the junction sequence differs from germline, possibly due to a read error. The chain has TRBV6-5 and TRBJ1-6, with D uncertain. This CDR3 comprises 13 residues. The V gene's germline CDR1 is MNHEY and CDR2 SVGAGI. The CDR3 DNA reads TGTGCCAGCAGCTACTCCTATAATTCACCCCTCCACTTT. Translated, it gives CASSYSYNSPLHF.

The chain has TRBV2 and TRBJ2-1, with a possible D match to TRBD2 (5 bases). The CDR3 runs to 15 residues. Trimming removed 8 bases at V and 7 bases at J, with 21 bases between. Germline values: CDR1 SNHLY, CDR2 FYNNEI. For the CDR3, the DNA is TGTGCCAGCCGTCGGCCGGAGGCTATTGGGAATGAGCAGTTCTTC. Translating gives CASRRPEAIGNEQFF.

This rearrangement joins TRBV29-1 to TRBJ2-7, with 8 bases lining up with TRBD1. The germline CDR1 and CDR2 sequences are SQVTM and ANQGSEA. The CDR3 consists of 12 residues. The V segment lost 7 bases and the J segment 2 bases; nucleotides outside the gene matches: 4. The CDR3 is CSGGQGTYEQYF. CDR3 in DNA: TGCAGCGGAGGACAGGGAACCTACGAGCAGTACTTC.

This clone has just a few counts. The V call is TRBV6-4, the J call TRBJ2-3; 9 bases line up with TRBD1. The junction had 9 bases not matched to a gene; V was cut back by 5 bases and J by 3 bases. The V gene's germline CDR1 is MRHNA and CDR2 SNTAGT. The CDR3 covers 16 residues. The CDR3: CASSQYPGQGTDTQYF. The CDR3 DNA is TGTGCCAGCAGTCAGTACCCGGGACAGGGAACAGATACGCAGTATTTT.

The chain couples TRBV21-1 to TRBJ1-5; TRBD1 was called by the table and not checked on the DNA. TRBV21-1 is described as a pseudogene. The CDR3 totals 14 residues. Here the CDR3 reads CASSTDRGNQPQHF. CDR3 nucleotide sequence: TGTGCCAGCAGCACGGACAGGGGGAATCAGCCCCAGCATTTT.